These 23 T cell receptor beta chains came from one sample sequenced in a study of cytomegalovirus exposure and HLA in healthy donors. With 60 Vbeta and 13 Jbeta primers, the PCR was carried out. Sequencing used immunoSEQ multiplex PCR; TCRdb keeps in-frame clones, though not all of them. Among 100,000 to 150,000 clones listed, about four fifths were seen once. Material for sequencing was PBMCs. These receptors all stem from a woman in her forties in good health and CMV-seropositive.

The gene calls are TRBV9 and TRBJ2-1; 7 bases align to TRBD2. The germline V gene encodes CDR1 SGDLS and CDR2 YYNGEE. With 4 bases clipped from V and 5 bases from J, the junction kept 9 bases outside the gene matches. CDR3 length equals 15 residues. Here the CDR3 reads CASSPWGGDDNEQFF. The CDR3 DNA reads TGTGCCAGCAGCCCATGGGGGGGGGATGACAATGAGCAGTTCTTC. The whole variable domain, filled in from reference TRBV9 and TRBJ2-1, reads DSGVTQTPKHLITATGQRVTLRCSPRSGDLSVYWYQQSLDQGLQFLIQYYNGEERAKGNILERFSAQQFPDLHSELNLSSLELGDSALYFCASSPWGGDDNEQFFGPGTRLTVL.

In this sample, this clone turned up a few times. The chain combines TRBV11-1 with TRBJ2-3; 9 nucleotides agree with TRBD2. The CDR3 consists of 16 residues. Unmatched junction bases numbered 4, after V lost 1 base and J lost 2 bases. Germline loops: CDR1 SGHAT, CDR2 FQDESV (reference sequence). The chain's CDR3 is CASSLVGGRATDTQYF. The DNA of the CDR3 is TGTGCCAGCAGCTTAGTCGGCGGGAGGGCCACAGATACGCAGTATTTT.

This clone was seen a handful of times. CDR3 sequence: CASSQGPRDRGGKLFF. CDR3 DNA sequence: TGCGCCAGCAGCCAAGGACCCCGGGACAGGGGGGGCAAACTGTTTTTT. The chain joins TRBV4-1 to TRBJ1-4; 11 nucleotides line up with TRBD1. Germline V gene data show CDR1 as MGHRA and CDR2 as YSYEKL. After removal of 1 base from V and 11 bases from J, the junction contained 9 bases not matched to a gene. This CDR3 comprises 16 residues.

The CDR3 nucleotides read TGTGCCAGCTCACCGGGGGGAGAGCAGTACTTC. Translation: CASSPGGEQYF. The V gene is TRBV18, the J gene TRBJ2-7; TRBD2 is a possible D gene (6 bases). The V gene's germline CDR1 is KGHSH and CDR2 LQKENI. The V and J ends lost 3 bases and 7 bases respectively, with 7 bases between them. The CDR3 runs 11 residues.

On this clone itself: The junction shows a germline mismatch at one end, possibly a read error. The CDR3 loop is CSSGSGKNEQYF. The CDR3 DNA sequence: TGTTCCAGCGGTTCAGGGAAGAACGAGCAGTACTTC. This chain joins TRBV7-9 and TRBJ2-7, with D tentatively TRBD1 or TRBD2 (5 bases each). From germline, CDR1 is SEHNR and CDR2 FQNEAQ (reference sequence). This CDR3 contains 12 residues.

This CDR3 reads CASRRTSGPNEQFF. The CDR3 DNA reads TGTGCCAGTAGGCGGACTAGCGGGCCTAATGAGCAGTTCTTC. V is TRBV19 and J is TRBJ2-1; 11 nucleotides line up with TRBD2. The CDR3 contains 14 residues. Germline loops: CDR1 LNHDA, CDR2 SQIVND (reference sequence). The V and J ends lost 6 bases and 7 bases, in that order; junction bases with no gene match: 5.

The chain carries TRBV7-6 and TRBJ1-5, with 9 bases that match TRBD1. The V segment lost 5 bases and the J segment 4 bases; nucleotides outside the gene matches: 9. CDR1 and CDR2 from the germline V gene are SGHVS and FNYEAQ. The CDR3 runs 16 residues. The CDR3 region is CASSQRQGGGNQPQHF. The CDR3 region has the DNA TGTGCCAGCAGCCAGCGACAGGGGGGAGGAAATCAGCCCCAGCATTTT.

Only a few counts were recorded for this clone. The chain recombines TRBV6-4 with TRBJ2-1; TRBD2 agrees at 7 bases. The germline CDR1 and CDR2 sequences are MRHNA and SNTAGT. With V trimmed by 0 bases and J by 9 bases, 5 bases remained unmatched. The CDR3 consists of 14 residues. The CDR3 here is CASSDSRESGEQFF. Written as DNA, the CDR3 is TGTGCCAGCAGTGACTCGCGGGAGTCGGGTGAGCAGTTCTTC.

The CDR3 here is CASSMRATHNEQFF. The CDR3 DNA follows: TGTGCCAGTAGTATGCGGGCGACCCACAATGAGCAGTTCTTC. The chain employs TRBV19 and TRBJ2-1; perhaps TRBD2 as D (5 bases). Germline assignment: CDR1 LNHDA and CDR2 SQIVND (reference sequence). The V gene lost 3 bases and the J gene lost 5 bases, with 11 bases spanning the gap. The CDR3 totals 14 residues. Drawing the rest from reference TRBV19 and TRBJ2-1, the complete variable domain is DGGITQSPKYLFRKEGQNVTLSCEQNLNHDAMYWYRQDPGQGLRLIYYSQIVNDFQKGDIAEGYSVSREKKESFPLTVTSAQKNPTAFYLCASSMRATHNEQFFGPGTRLTVL.

The V and J genes are TRBV5-5 and TRBJ1-2; D ambiguous. CDR3 length equals 15 residues. Between the trimmed V and J ends, which lost 7 bases and 5 bases, there was a span of 21 bases. CDR1 is SGHKS, CDR2 YYEKEE, per germline (reference sequence). The chain's CDR3 is CASGAGEIPPYGYTF. The CDR3 DNA is TGTGCCAGCGGAGCCGGGGAAATTCCCCCATATGGCTACACCTTC.

The genes are TRBV2 and TRBJ2-3; 13 positions agree with TRBD2. Germline V gene lookup returns CDR1 SNHLY and CDR2 FYNNEI. Trimming removed 6 bases from V and 8 bases from J; junction bases left unmatched: 8. The CDR3 loop spans 15 amino acids. DNA of the CDR3: TGTGCCAGCAGAGGACTAGCGGGAGTCACGGGTACGCAGTATTTT. Protein product: CASRGLAGVTGTQYF.

V usage is TRBV11-3 and J usage is TRBJ2-7; 7 bases fit TRBD2. The junction had 4 bases not matched to a gene; V was cut back by 5 bases and J by 0 bases. CDR1 is SGHNT, CDR2 YENEEA, per germline. CDR3 size: 14 residues. The CDR3 DNA sequence: TGTGCCAGCAGCCTCGGGGGGACCTCCTACGAGCAGTACTTC. It yields the protein CASSLGGTSYEQYF. Using reference TRBV11-3 and TRBJ2-7 for the parts outside the CDR3, the full variable domain is EAGVVQSPRYKIIEKKQPVAFWCNPISGHNTLYWYLQNLGQGPELLIRYENEEAVDDSQLPKDRFSAERLKGVDSTLKIQPAELGDSAVYLCASSLGGTSYEQYFGPGTRLTVT.

This chain uses TRBV2 with TRBJ2-7; 7 bases are shared with TRBD1. The germline V gene has CDR1 SNHLY and CDR2 FYNNEI. The CDR3 runs to 17 residues. V shed 0 bases and J 2 bases; nucleotides not matched to a gene: 10. The CDR3, as DNA: TGTGCCAGCAGTGAAGCCCTTCGGACAGGTATCCCCTACGAGCAGTACTTC. Protein product: CASSEALRTGIPYEQYF.

CDR3 region: CASSAGMVEKLFF. In nucleotides, the CDR3 is TGTGCCAGCAGTGCAGGGATGGTTGAAAAACTGTTTTTT. V usage is TRBV2 and J usage is TRBJ1-4; D may be TRBD1 (5 bases). The CDR3 contains 13 residues. Between the trimmed V and J ends, which lost 4 bases and 7 bases, there was a span of 10 bases. Germline values: CDR1 SNHLY, CDR2 FYNNEI.

This clone appeared a single time. CDR3 nucleotide sequence: TGCGCCAGCAGCTTGCAGGGTGTGGCCTACAATGAGCAGTTCTTC. This sequence encodes CASSLQGVAYNEQFF. The rearrangement joins TRBV5-1 to TRBJ2-1; a weak D match, TRBD1 (5 bases). Deletions cut 1 base from V and 2 bases from J, with 10 bases between. CDR3 length: 15 residues. CDR1 is SGHRS and CDR2 is YFSETQ in the germline V gene. The whole variable domain, remainder taken from reference TRBV5-1 and TRBJ2-1, is KAGVTQTPRYLIKTRGQQVTLSCSPISGHRSVSWYQQTPGQGLQFLFEYFSETQRNKGNFPGRFSGRQFSNSRSEMNVSTLELGDSALYLCASSLQGVAYNEQFFGPGTRLTVL.

The chain has TRBV7-3 and TRBJ2-7; 12 nucleotides line up with TRBD2. The ends lost 1 base at V and 6 bases at J; junction bases unmatched: 7. CDR3 length: 16 residues. Germline V gives CDR1 SGHTA, CDR2 FQGTGA. CDR3 coding DNA: TGTGCCAGCAGCTTAAGGAAGACTAGCGGGAGTAGCGAGCAGTACTTC. Protein sequence: CASSLRKTSGSSEQYF.

The chain has TRBV30 and TRBJ2-1; TRBD2 aligns across 13 bases. Germline-derived CDR1 and CDR2 are GTSNPN and SVGIG (reference sequence). The CDR3 totals 16 residues. The V gene end was trimmed by 3 bases and the J gene end by 10 bases; junction bases not matched to a gene: 12. CDR3 DNA sequence: TGTGCCTGGAGAGACCGACAGACTAGCGGGAGGCGGGAGCAGTTCTTC. Its translation is CAWRDRQTSGRREQFF.

The rearrangement uses TRBV28 and TRBJ1-3; 7 nucleotides match TRBD1. The ends lost 8 bases at V and 1 base at J; junction bases unmatched: 11. The CDR3 is 16 residues long. Germline CDR1 and CDR2: MDHEN and SYDVKM. In DNA form, the CDR3 reads TGTGCCAGCGGAGCCTACCAGGGACAGTCTGGAAACACCATATATTTT. Protein sequence: CASGAYQGQSGNTIYF.

The chain combines TRBV4-1 with TRBJ1-2; 8 nucleotides line up with TRBD1. CDR1 and CDR2 from the germline V gene are MGHRA and YSYEKL. This CDR3 has 13 amino acids. The junction had 4 bases not matched to a gene; V was cut back by 6 bases and J by 4 bases. For the CDR3, the DNA is TGCGCCAGCAGATCGCAGGGGGCCTATGGCTACACCTTC. It encodes CASRSQGAYGYTF.

The chain combines TRBV5-5 with TRBJ2-7; possibly TRBD1 for D (5 bases). Germline CDR1 is SGHKS and CDR2 is YYEKEE (reference sequence). V shed 1 base and J shed 5 bases, with 16 bases lying between them. The CDR3 covers 15 residues. CDR3 region: CASSLTTGPWDEQYF. CDR3 DNA: TGTGCCAGCAGCTTGACTACAGGACCCTGGGACGAGCAGTACTTC.

This clone was picked up one time. This sequence joins TRBV7-3 and TRBJ2-1; 8 positions match TRBD2. The ends lost 1 base at V and 4 bases at J; junction bases unmatched: 3. Per the germline V gene, CDR1 is SGHTA and CDR2 is FQGTGA. The CDR3 extends over 15 amino acids. The DNA for the CDR3 is TGTGCCAGCAGCTTAATAACTAGCGGTTACAATGAGCAGTTCTTC. Protein: CASSLITSGYNEQFF.

This clone appeared once. The chain has TRBV14 and TRBJ2-3; 7 bases map to TRBD1. J gave up 2 bases and V 4 bases, and 3 bases lay outside the gene matches. Looked up from germline, CDR1 is SGHDN and CDR2 is FVKESK. The CDR3 sequence is 14 residues long. DNA of the CDR3: TGTGCCAGCAGCCGGGGACAGATCACAGATACGCAGTATTTT. Translation gives CASSRGQITDTQYF. The complete variable domain, with remaining parts taken from reference TRBV14 and TRBJ2-3, reads EAGVTQFPSHSVIEKGQTVTLRCDPISGHDNLYWYRRVMGKEIKFLLHFVKESKQDESGMPNNRFLAERTGGTYSTLKVQPAELEDSGVYFCASSRGQITDTQYFGPGTRLTVL.

The chain employs TRBV5-6 and TRBJ1-2; possibly TRBD1 for D (5 bases). Germline-derived CDR1 and CDR2 are SGHDT and YYEEEE. There are 14 residues in the CDR3. Trimming stripped 2 bases from V and 3 bases from J, with 11 bases between. CDR3 loop: CASSLPGQDYGYTF. DNA for the CDR3: TGTGCCAGCAGCTTACCAGGGCAGGACTATGGCTACACCTTC.